This TCR beta chain was captured by sequencing in a study of post-analysis software for immune sequencing data. At the level of the study: As for disease course, relapsing-remitting, secondary progressive and progressive-relapsing multiple sclerosis were all included.

Broader study findings: Pronounced co-clustering by F measure was evident among identically batched samples. Relative to controls, patients had about five TRBV segments at higher frequency, with TRBV5-6, TRBV5-1 and TRBV20-1 among these. The normalized Chao1 diversity of multiple sclerosis patients was significantly lower than that of controls.

cDNA libraries of TCR beta carried unique molecular identifiers. One entry per CDR3 protein results from TCRdb running MiXCR on the PCR reads. The table records about 540,000 distinct CDR3 sequences, roughly 34% of them present only once. As concerns this clonotype: Its antigen is not identified.

CDR3 length equals 14 residues. V was shortened by 5 bases and J by 0 bases, with 11 bases between the two germline ends. In germline, CDR1 is SGHDT, CDR2 YYEEEE. This TCR derives from a girl under 18 with multiple sclerosis. The chain uses TRBV5-6 and TRBJ1-2; perhaps TRBD1 as D (6 bases). Sequencing was done on a sample of blood. CDR3 protein: CASREGGSNYGYTF. DNA for the CDR3: TGTGCCAGCAGGGAGGGGGGTTCTAACTATGGCTACACCTTC.